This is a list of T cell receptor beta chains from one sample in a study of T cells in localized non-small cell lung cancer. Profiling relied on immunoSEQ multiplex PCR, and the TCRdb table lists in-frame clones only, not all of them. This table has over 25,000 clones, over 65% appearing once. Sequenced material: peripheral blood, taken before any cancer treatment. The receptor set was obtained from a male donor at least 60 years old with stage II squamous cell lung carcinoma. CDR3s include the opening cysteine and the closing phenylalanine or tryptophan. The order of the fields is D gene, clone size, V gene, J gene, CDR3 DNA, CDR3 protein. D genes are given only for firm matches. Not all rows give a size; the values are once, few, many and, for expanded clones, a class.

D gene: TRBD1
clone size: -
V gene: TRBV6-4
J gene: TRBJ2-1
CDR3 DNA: TGTGCCAGCGGCCTTTCGAGTGGACAGGGAAAGTTCTTC
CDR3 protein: CASGLSSGQGKFF

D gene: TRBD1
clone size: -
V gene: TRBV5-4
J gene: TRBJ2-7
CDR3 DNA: TGTGCCAGCACCGATATCGGGACAGGGCTCTACGAGCAGTACTTC
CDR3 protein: CASTDIGTGLYEQYF

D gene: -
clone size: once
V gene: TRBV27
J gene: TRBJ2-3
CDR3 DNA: TGTGCCAGCAGCCTTAGGGGCACAGATACGCAGTATTTT
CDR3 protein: CASSLRGTDTQYF

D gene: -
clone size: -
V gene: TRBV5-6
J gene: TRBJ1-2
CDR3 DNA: TGTGCCAGCAGCTTGGGACAGGCCCTTTGGGGCTACACCTTC
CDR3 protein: CASSLGQALWGYTF

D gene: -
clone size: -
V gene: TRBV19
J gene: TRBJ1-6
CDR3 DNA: TGTGCCAGTAGTTCGGGACTGTATAATTCACCCCTCCACTTT
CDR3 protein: CASSSGLYNSPLHF

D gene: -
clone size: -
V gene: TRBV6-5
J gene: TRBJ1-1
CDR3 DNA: TGTGCCAGCAGTGAAGGCGGCTGGAACACTGAAGCTTTCTTT
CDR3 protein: CASSEGGWNTEAFF

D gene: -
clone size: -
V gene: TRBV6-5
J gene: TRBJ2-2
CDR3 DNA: TGTGCCAGCAGTTACGGAGAGGAGCTGTTTTTT
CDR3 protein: CASSYGEELFF

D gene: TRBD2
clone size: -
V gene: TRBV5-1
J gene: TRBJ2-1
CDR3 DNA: TGCGCCAGCAGCTTGGAACTAGCGGGGCTATATGAGCAGTTCTTC
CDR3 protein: CASSLELAGLYEQFF

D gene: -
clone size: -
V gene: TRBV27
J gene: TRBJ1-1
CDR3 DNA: TGTGCCAGCAGTACTCAGGGGTGGGACACTGAAGCTTTCTTT
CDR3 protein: CASSTQGWDTEAFF

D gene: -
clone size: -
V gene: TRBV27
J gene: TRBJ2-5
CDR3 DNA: TGTGCCAGCAGCCGCCGTATGGGGACCCAGTACTTC
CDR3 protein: CASSRRMGTQYF

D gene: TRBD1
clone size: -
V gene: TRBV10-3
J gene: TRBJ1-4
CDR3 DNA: TGTGCCATCAGTGAGTCGTTTCAGGGGGCTAATGAAAAACTGTTTTTT
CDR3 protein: CAISESFQGANEKLFF

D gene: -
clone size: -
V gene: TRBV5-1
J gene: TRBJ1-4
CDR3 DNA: TGCGCCAGCAGCTCGGGTAGGACGGCTACTAATGAAAAACTGTTTTTT
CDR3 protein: CASSSGRTATNEKLFF

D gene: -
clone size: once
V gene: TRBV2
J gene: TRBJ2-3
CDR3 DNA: TGTGCCAGTTCGGAACGGACTAGCACAGATACGCAGTATTTT
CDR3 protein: CASSERTSTDTQYF

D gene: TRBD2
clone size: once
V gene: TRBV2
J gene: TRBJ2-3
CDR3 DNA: TGTGCCAGCAGTGACTTTACTAGCGACACTAGCACAGATACGCAGTATTTT
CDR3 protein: CASSDFTSDTSTDTQYF

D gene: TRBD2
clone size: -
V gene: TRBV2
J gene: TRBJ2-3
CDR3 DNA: TGTGCCAGCAGTGAACTAGCGGGGGTTACAGATACGCAGTATTTT
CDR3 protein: CASSELAGVTDTQYF

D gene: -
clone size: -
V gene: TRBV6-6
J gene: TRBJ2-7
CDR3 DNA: TGTGCCAGCAGTTACTCGTTGGGGTACTACGAGCAGTACTTC
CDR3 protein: CASSYSLGYYEQYF

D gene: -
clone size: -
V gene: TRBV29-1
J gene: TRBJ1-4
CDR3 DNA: TGCAGCGTACAAAGGGGTGAAAAACTGTTTTTT
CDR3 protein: CSVQRGEKLFF

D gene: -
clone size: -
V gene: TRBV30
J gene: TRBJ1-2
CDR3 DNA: TGTGCCTGGAGGGGATCAGGGGCAATTGGGTATGGCTACACCTTC
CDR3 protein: CAWRGSGAIGYGYTF

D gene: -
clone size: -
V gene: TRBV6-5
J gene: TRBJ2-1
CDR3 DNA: TGTGCCAGCAGCGAACAGGGAAATGAGCAGTTCTTC
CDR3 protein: CASSEQGNEQFF

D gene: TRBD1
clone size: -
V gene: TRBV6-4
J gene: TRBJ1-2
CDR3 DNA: TGTGCCAGCAGTGACTCGCAGGGGGCGAGGGGCTACACCTTC
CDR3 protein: CASSDSQGARGYTF

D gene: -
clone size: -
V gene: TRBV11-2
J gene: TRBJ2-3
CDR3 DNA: TGTGCCAGCAGCTTAGATGGGGATGGGGAAAGGGATACGCAGTATTTT
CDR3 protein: CASSLDGDGERDTQYF

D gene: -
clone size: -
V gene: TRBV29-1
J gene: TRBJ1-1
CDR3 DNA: TGCAGCGTTTTTCGTCCCGGGACGGTGAACACTGAAGCTTTCTTT
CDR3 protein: CSVFRPGTVNTEAFF

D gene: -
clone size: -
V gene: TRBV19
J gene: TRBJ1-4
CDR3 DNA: TGTGCCAGTAGTATAGATGGGGATGAGGCTGAAAAACTGTTTTTT
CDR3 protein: CASSIDGDEAEKLFF

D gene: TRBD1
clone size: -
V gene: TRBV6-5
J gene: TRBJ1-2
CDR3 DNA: TGTGCCAGCAGGGACAGGGGTAAAGACCATGGCTACACCTTC
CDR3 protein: CASRDRGKDHGYTF